A selection of T cell receptor beta chains follows, all from one sample in a study of T cell responses to AZD1222 COVID-19 vaccine. The data were produced by immunoSEQ multiplex PCR, yet TCRdb's version contains in-frame clones alone and is incomplete. The table records around 160,000 clones, around nine tenths of them present only once. The specimen was peripheral blood, collected on day 0 of AZD1222 vaccination. These receptors originate from an adult in good health. Both conserved end residues are part of each CDR3. The D gene is left open where the match is weak. Clone size is stated in some rows and not others, as once, few, many or a class when expanded.

>TRBJ1-2|TRBV4-3|TRBD1|-
TGCGCCAGCAGCCAAGTAAGACAGGGGGCCTATGGCTACACCTTC
CASSQVRQGAYGYTF
>TRBJ2-1|TRBV15|TRBD1|-
TGTGCCACCAGTAGAGACCCGGGACAGGGCCGCCATGAGCAGTTCTTC
CATSRDPGQGRHEQFF
>TRBJ2-7|TRBV7-2|-|-
TGTGCCAGCAGCTTAGAGGATGGGCTCGGGATGGGTAACGAGCAGTACTTC
CASSLEDGLGMGNEQYF
>TRBJ2-1|TRBV27|TRBD1|-
TGTGCCAGCAGTTTACAGGGGGCGCAGTACAATGAGCAGTTCTTC
CASSLQGAQYNEQFF
>TRBJ2-3|TRBV7-2|-|-
TGTGCCAGCAGCCAAAGCACAGATACGCAGTATTTT
CASSQSTDTQYF
>TRBJ1-2|TRBV19|-|-
TGTGCCAGTAGTGGCGGGGGACGTTACTATGGCTACACCTTC
CASSGGGRYYGYTF
>TRBJ2-3|TRBV6-2/TRBV6-3|-|-
TGTGCCAGCAGTTTCCATAGTGTGGGGAGGGATACGCAGTATTTT
CASSFHSVGRDTQYF
>TRBJ1-5|TRBV6-5|-|-
TGTGCCAGCAGTCTACAGGCTTATAGCAATCAGCCCCAGCATTTT
CASSLQAYSNQPQHF
>TRBJ1-1|TRBV15|-|-
TGTGCCACCAGCAGAGGGACCTTCACACGCAACACTGAAGCTTTCTTT
CATSRGTFTRNTEAFF
>TRBJ1-3|TRBV12-3/TRBV12-4|-|-
TGTGCCAGCAGTCCCTCTGGAAACACCATATATTTT
CASSPSGNTIYF
>TRBJ1-2|TRBV6-2/TRBV6-3|-|-
TGTGCCAGCAGCTATATGGACCCTTTGGGGGGCTACACCTTC
CASSYMDPLGGYTF
>TRBJ2-5|TRBV29-1|-|-
TGCAGCGTTGATAAGGGGGGGGAAGAGACCCAGTACTTC
CSVDKGGEETQYF
>TRBJ1-5|TRBV4-3|-|once
TGCGCCAGCAGCCAAGATCGGGGTGGGGTTCTGGGTCAGCCCCAGCATTTT
CASSQDRGGVLGQPQHF
>TRBJ2-7|TRBV19|-|once
TGTGCCAGTAGTACGGGACTCCTCTACGAGCAGTACTTC
CASSTGLLYEQYF
>TRBJ1-5|TRBV27|-|-
TGTGCCAGCAGGACCTCAGGGGGCAATCAGCCCCAGCATTTT
CASRTSGGNQPQHF
>TRBJ1-4|TRBV14|TRBD1|-
TGTGCCAGCAGCCACTGGACAGGGTCGAATCTTAATGAAAAACTGTTTTTT
CASSHWTGSNLNEKLFF
>TRBJ1-1|TRBV9|-|-
TGTGCCAGCAGCGTGCTGGGGACATTTCCTGAAGCTTTCTTT
CASSVLGTFPEAFF
>TRBJ2-1|TRBV5-6|-|-
TGTGCCAGCAGCCGCAGCCGGGACTTTTTACGGGGCTCCTACAATGAGCAGTTCTTC
CASSRSRDFLRGSYNEQFF
>TRBJ2-7|TRBV10-3|-|-
TGTGCCGCCAGGGGGGTTGACGAGCAGTACTTC
CAARGVDEQYF
>TRBJ1-2|TRBV6-1|-|-
TGTGCCAGCAGTGAACTCGGTGGGGGCTACACCTTC
CASSELGGGYTF
>TRBJ1-2|TRBV2|-|-
TGTGCCAGCAGTGTTTTGGGGGAGAGTCACTATGGCTACACCTTC
CASSVLGESHYGYTF
>TRBJ2-7|TRBV28|-|-
TGTGCCAGCAGTCAGGCGACGGGACCTTTGGAGTACTTC
CASSQATGPLEYF
>TRBJ1-1|TRBV2|-|-
TGTGCCAGCAGTACGGACATGAACACTGAAGCTTTCTTT
CASSTDMNTEAFF
>TRBJ1-1|TRBV6-5|-|-
TGTGCCAGCAGCTCCCAGCCTGAAGCTTTCTTT
CASSSQPEAFF
>TRBJ1-4|TRBV19|TRBD1|-
TGTGCCAGTATTTCGAGACAGGGGCCCGGCACTAATGAAAAACTGTTTTTT
CASISRQGPGTNEKLFF
>TRBJ2-1|TRBV4-3|-|-
TGCGCCAGCAGCCAAGGTAGTCGGAGCTCCTACAATGAGCAGTTCTTC
CASSQGSRSSYNEQFF
>TRBJ2-5|TRBV2|TRBD2|few
TGTGCCAGCAGTGATGGGACTAGCGGGGATCTTGAGACCCAGTACTTC
CASSDGTSGDLETQYF
>TRBJ2-7|TRBV7-9|TRBD2|few
TGTGCCAGCAGCTCAGGGACTAGCGGGTCCTACGAGCAGTACTTC
CASSSGTSGSYEQYF
>TRBJ2-2|TRBV2|-|-
TGTGCCAGCAGTGGAGGTTTTGGTTGGGGAACCGGGGAGCTGTTTTTT
CASSGGFGWGTGELFF
>TRBJ1-5|TRBV27|-|-
TGTGCCAGCAGTTTTCAGGGCGATCAGCCCCAGCATTTT
CASSFQGDQPQHF
>TRBJ2-5|TRBV5-1|TRBD1|-
TGCGCCAGCAGCTGGGGACAGGGGGAAGAGACCCAGTACTTC
CASSWGQGEETQYF
>TRBJ1-1|TRBV18|TRBD1|-
TGTGCCAGCTCAGAACAGGGACAGTCGAACACTGAAGCTTTCTTT
CASSEQGQSNTEAFF
>TRBJ2-2|TRBV7-8|-|-
TGTGCCAGCAGCACTATGACAGCCAGTACCGGGGAGCTGTTTTTT
CASSTMTASTGELFF
>TRBJ2-1|TRBV4-3|TRBD2|few
TGCGCCAGCAGCCAAGATATGCTAGCGGCCCTAAATGAGCAGTTCTTC
CASSQDMLAALNEQFF
>TRBJ1-2|TRBV7-6|-|-
TGTGCCAGCAGCTTAGAATCCGTTGATAGACTATATGGCTACACCTTC
CASSLESVDRLYGYTF
>TRBJ1-5|TRBV28|-|-
TGTGCCAGCAGTTTGTCGATCGGGGACAATCAGCCCCAGCATTTT
CASSLSIGDNQPQHF
>TRBJ1-1|TRBV4-1|-|-
TGCGCCAGCAGCCAAGATATGGGACAAAGCACTGAAGCTTTCTTT
CASSQDMGQSTEAFF